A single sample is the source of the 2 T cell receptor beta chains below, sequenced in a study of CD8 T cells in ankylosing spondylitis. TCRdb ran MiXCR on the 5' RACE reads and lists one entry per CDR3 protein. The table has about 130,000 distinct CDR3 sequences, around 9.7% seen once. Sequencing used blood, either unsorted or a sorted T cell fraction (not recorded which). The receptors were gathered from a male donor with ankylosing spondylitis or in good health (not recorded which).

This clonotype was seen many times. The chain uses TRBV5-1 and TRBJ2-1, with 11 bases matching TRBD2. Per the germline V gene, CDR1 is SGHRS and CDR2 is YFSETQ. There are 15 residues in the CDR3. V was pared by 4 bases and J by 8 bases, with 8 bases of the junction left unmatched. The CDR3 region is CASSRSGRDLDEQFF. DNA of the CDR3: TGCGCCAGCAGCCGTAGCGGGAGGGACTTGGATGAGCAGTTCTTC.

DNA for the CDR3: TGCGCCAGCAGCCCCACCGGGACAGCGAACACCGGGGAGCTGTTTTTT. Protein: CASSPTGTANTGELFF. The chain has TRBV5-1 and TRBJ2-2; 7 bases are shared with TRBD1. Germline V gene sequence: CDR1 SGHRS, CDR2 YFSETQ. This CDR3 spans 16 amino acids. The ends lost 4 bases at V and 0 bases at J; junction bases unmatched: 6.